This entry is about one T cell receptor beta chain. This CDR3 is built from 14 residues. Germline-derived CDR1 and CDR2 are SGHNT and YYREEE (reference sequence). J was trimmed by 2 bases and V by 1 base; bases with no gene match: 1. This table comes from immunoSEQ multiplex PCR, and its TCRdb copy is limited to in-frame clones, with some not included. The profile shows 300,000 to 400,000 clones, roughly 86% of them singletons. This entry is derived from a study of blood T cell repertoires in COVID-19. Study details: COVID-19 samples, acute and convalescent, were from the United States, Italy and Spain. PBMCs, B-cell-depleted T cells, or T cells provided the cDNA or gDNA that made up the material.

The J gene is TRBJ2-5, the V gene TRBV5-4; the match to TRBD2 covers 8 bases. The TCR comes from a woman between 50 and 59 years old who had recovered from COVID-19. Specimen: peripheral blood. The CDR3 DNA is TGTGCCAGCAGCTTGTTAGCGGGGCAAGAGACCCAGTACTTC. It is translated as CASSLLAGQETQYF.